The 23 T cell receptor beta chains reported below all come from one sample, sequenced in a study of blood T cell repertoires in COVID-19. TCRdb's table, derived via immunoSEQ multiplex PCR, lists solely in-frame clones and lacks some. The table includes some 410,000 clones, more than 75% detected once. The sequencing input was PBMCs or T cells enriched from blood (not recorded which). The origin of the receptors is a woman aged 25 to 39 with acute COVID-19.

This chain links TRBV2 with TRBJ2-5, with 8 bases identical to TRBD1. CDR1 is SNHLY, CDR2 FYNNEI, per germline. This CDR3 spans 14 amino acids. V lost 6 bases, J lost 4 bases, and 7 bases stayed unmatched. The DNA for the CDR3 is TGTGCCAGCAGAGGGCAGGGGGCTGGAGAGACCCAGTACTTC. Translation: CASRGQGAGETQYF.

This clone was counted once. Other DNA sequences from this sample encode an identical CDR3 as well. The chain has TRBV5-1 and TRBJ1-4; D is unclear. With 2 bases removed from V and 0 bases from J, the gap between germline ends came to 5 bases. The CDR3 spans 14 residues. Germline loops: CDR1 SGHRS, CDR2 YFSETQ. The CDR3 coding sequence is TGCGCCAGCAGCTTACTTGCAACTAATGAAAAACTGTTTTTT. Amino acids: CASSLLATNEKLFF.

The chain uses TRBV5-1 and TRBJ2-2; possibly TRBD2 for D (6 bases). The V gene lost 4 bases and the J gene lost 4 bases, with 17 bases spanning the gap. Germline CDR1 and CDR2: SGHRS and YFSETQ. The CDR3 has 16 amino acids. As DNA, the CDR3 is TGCGCCAGCAGCGTTCATAATCTCGGGGGCACCGGGGAGCTGTTTTTT. Protein sequence: CASSVHNLGGTGELFF.

This chain joins TRBV5-4 and TRBJ2-3; 9 bases agree with TRBD2. Trimming at V came to 5 bases and at J to 6 bases, leaving 7 bases not matched to a gene. This CDR3 is built from 14 residues. Germline V gives CDR1 SGHNT, CDR2 YYREEE (reference sequence). CDR3 residues: CASSKLAGRDTQYF. CDR3 DNA sequence: TGTGCCAGCAGTAAGCTAGCGGGGAGGGATACGCAGTATTTT.

The J gene is TRBJ1-1, the V gene TRBV19; D gene uncertain. The CDR3 is made up of 15 amino acids. The V gene's germline CDR1 is LNHDA and CDR2 SQIVND (reference sequence). V was cut by 0 bases and J by 0 bases, with 8 bases left in between. CDR3 sequence: CASSIEGELNTEAFF. DNA for the CDR3: TGTGCCAGTAGTATAGAGGGCGAACTGAACACTGAAGCTTTCTTT.

The gene calls are TRBV21-1 and TRBJ2-1; TRBD2 is taken as the D call from the table, unchecked against the DNA. TRBV21-1 corresponds to a pseudogene. The CDR3 consists of 15 residues. The chain's CDR3 is CATRLAGGLWVEQFF. CDR3 coding DNA: TGTGCCACCCGACTAGCGGGGGGGCTGTGGGTTGAGCAGTTCTTC.

V gene TRBV6-5 combines with J gene TRBJ1-2, with TRBD1 matching over 7 bases. From germline, CDR1 is MNHEY and CDR2 SVGAGI. J lost 2 bases, V lost 11 bases, and 8 bases had no gene match. This CDR3 has 13 residues. CDR3 bases: TGTGCCGGGAGGACAGGAGGGAACTATGGCTACACCTTC. Its translation is CAGRTGGNYGYTF.

The chain combines TRBV6-8 with TRBJ2-7; no reliable D call. Trimming stripped 2 bases from V and 3 bases from J, with 5 bases between. Germline CDR1 MNHGY, CDR2 SAAAGT. This CDR3 has 12 amino acids. Here the CDR3 reads CASSYGHYEQYF. The DNA for the CDR3 is TGTGCCAGCAGTTACGGGCACTACGAGCAGTACTTC.

V is TRBV3-1 (or the pseudogene TRBV3-2) and J is TRBJ2-2; a possible D gene is TRBD1 (5 bases). This CDR3 contains 14 residues. Trimming cost V 1 base and J 3 bases, with 6 bases left between them. CDR1 and CDR2 from the germline V gene are LGHDT and YNNKEL (reference sequence). Here the CDR3 DNA reads TGTGCCAGCAGCCAAGGGGGCTACACCGGGGAGCTGTTTTTT. This sequence encodes CASSQGGYTGELFF.

The genes are TRBV9 and TRBJ1-3; D not resolved. V was shortened by 4 bases and J by 0 bases, with 5 bases between the two germline ends. Germline V gene lookup returns CDR1 SGDLS and CDR2 YYNGEE. The CDR3 runs to 13 residues. In nucleotides, the CDR3 is TGTGCCAGCAGCCTATTCTCTGGAAACACCATATATTTT. It translates to CASSLFSGNTIYF. The whole variable domain, filled in from reference TRBV9 and TRBJ1-3, reads DSGVTQTPKHLITATGQRVTLRCSPRSGDLSVYWYQQSLDQGLQFLIQYYNGEERAKGNILERFSAQQFPDLHSELNLSSLELGDSALYFCASSLFSGNTIYFGEGSWLTVV.

This rearrangement joins TRBV6-5 to TRBJ2-3, with TRBD2 identical over 9 bases. The germline CDR1 and CDR2 sequences are MNHEY and SVGAGI. Trimming at V came to 8 bases and at J to 3 bases, leaving 6 bases not matched to a gene. This CDR3 region has 14 residues. The CDR3 is CASDLAGRTDTQYF. The CDR3 bases are TGTGCCAGCGACCTAGCGGGGAGGACAGATACGCAGTATTTT.

J is TRBJ2-2 and V is TRBV7-3; 8 bases fit TRBD1. CDR3 length: 16 residues. Germline loops: CDR1 SGHTA, CDR2 FQGTGA. Trimming at V came to 5 bases and at J to 7 bases, leaving 12 bases not matched to a gene. In nucleotides, the CDR3 is TGTGCCAGCAGCCCTTGGTCGACAGGGGAGGTCGGGGAGCTGTTTTTT. This sequence encodes CASSPWSTGEVGELFF. Using reference TRBV7-3 and TRBJ2-2 for the parts outside the CDR3, the full variable domain is GAGVSQTPSNKVTEKGKYVELRCDPISGHTALYWYRQSLGQGPEFLIYFQGTGAADDSGLPNDRFFAVRPEGSVSTLKIQRTERGDSAVYLCASSPWSTGEVGELFFGEGSRLTVL.

This chain joins TRBV24-1 and TRBJ2-1, with 7 positions matching TRBD1. Germline CDR1 and CDR2: KGHDR and SFDVKD. The CDR3 loop spans 12 amino acids. Germline trimming cut 5 bases from V and 8 bases from J; bases unmatched to any gene: 2. CDR3 sequence reads: CATSGQGDEQFF. The DNA for the CDR3 is TGTGCCACCAGTGGACAGGGCGATGAGCAGTTCTTC.

This clone was counted between two and nine times. The V gene is TRBV9, the J gene TRBJ2-2, with 7 bases lining up with TRBD1. Germline values: CDR1 SGDLS, CDR2 YYNGEE. The CDR3 consists of 17 residues. J lost 2 bases, V lost 0 bases, and 7 bases had no gene match. The CDR3 nucleotides are TGTGCCAGCAGCGTAGCTAGGGGACAGACCAACACCGGGGAGCTGTTTTTT. It encodes CASSVARGQTNTGELFF.

This clone was counted between two and nine times. The chain joins TRBV14 to TRBJ1-2; TRBD1 matches 8 bases. CDR3 length equals 17 residues. CDR1 and CDR2 from the germline V gene are SGHDN and FVKESK. The V segment lost 0 bases and the J segment 0 bases; nucleotides outside the gene matches: 6. CDR3 DNA sequence: TGTGCCAGCAGCCAAGATTTGGACAGGGTCGCTAACTATGGCTACACCTTC. Amino acids: CASSQDLDRVANYGYTF.

V usage is TRBV2 and J usage is TRBJ1-6; tentatively, D is TRBD1 (6 bases). The CDR3 is 14 amino acids. V gave up 8 bases and J gave up 7 bases, with 15 bases separating them. Germline CDR1 is SNHLY and CDR2 is FYNNEI. The CDR3 reads CASEVQGPNSPLHF. Here the CDR3 DNA reads TGTGCCAGCGAGGTACAGGGTCCAAATTCACCCCTCCACTTT.

The chain employs TRBV27 and TRBJ1-4; 7 positions match TRBD1. J lost 6 bases, V lost 4 bases, and 8 bases had no gene match. Per the germline V gene, CDR1 is MNHEY and CDR2 is SMNVEV (reference sequence). The CDR3 covers 15 residues. CDR3: CASSSRQGLDEKLFF. The CDR3, as DNA: TGTGCCAGCAGTTCTCGACAGGGATTGGATGAAAAACTGTTTTTT. Complete variable domain (other parts from reference TRBV27 and TRBJ1-4): EAQVTQNPRYLITVTGKKLTVTCSQNMNHEYMSWYRQDPGLGLRQIYYSMNVEVTDKGDVPEGYKVSRKEKRNFPLILESPSPNQTSLYFCASSSRQGLDEKLFFGSGTQLSVL.

The chain joins TRBV5-6 to TRBJ1-4; no clear D gene. Trimming stripped 2 bases from V and 3 bases from J, with 11 bases between. Per the germline V gene, CDR1 is SGHDT and CDR2 is YYEEEE. The CDR3 covers 15 residues. For the CDR3, the DNA is TGTGCCAGCAGCTTATTTCGAGCTTCTAATGAAAAACTGTTTTTT. This translates into CASSLFRASNEKLFF.

V and J are TRBV19 and TRBJ2-3; D is uncertain. The ends were cut back, 5 bases at V and 5 bases at J, with 11 bases in the middle. The CDR3 extends over 13 amino acids. Germline assignment: CDR1 LNHDA and CDR2 SQIVND (reference sequence). The CDR3 region is CASSPSPGDTQYF. The CDR3 nucleotides are TGTGCCAGTAGTCCCTCCCCCGGAGATACGCAGTATTTT.

This chain connects TRBV12-5 to TRBJ1-4; D might be TRBD1 (6 bases). CDR3 length: 12 residues. V was clipped by 1 base and J by 10 bases, with 7 bases between them. Germline CDR1 LGHNT, CDR2 FRNRAP. The CDR3 loop reads CASGLARGKLFF. As DNA, the CDR3 is TGTGCTAGTGGTTTGGCCAGGGGAAAACTGTTTTTT.

This clone appeared a single time. V and J are TRBV9 and TRBJ1-4; 7 positions match TRBD1. The V and J ends lost 6 bases and 5 bases, in that order; junction bases with no gene match: 7. This CDR3 has 14 residues. Germline V gene lookup returns CDR1 SGDLS and CDR2 YYNGEE. In nucleotides, the CDR3 is TGTGCCAGCACCCAGGGACAGCTAAATGAAAAACTGTTTTTT. Its translation: CASTQGQLNEKLFF.

The V call is TRBV5-1, the J call TRBJ1-4; D unclear. Germline CDR1 is SGHRS and CDR2 is YFSETQ. V was trimmed by 3 bases and J by 5 bases, leaving 8 bases between them. This CDR3 comprises 13 residues. The CDR3 DNA sequence: TGCGCCAGCAGCTCGTCCTTCAATGAAAAACTGTTTTTT. Protein product: CASSSSFNEKLFF.

This chain uses TRBV19 with TRBJ1-4; TRBD1 might be the D (5 bases). With 5 bases removed from V and 0 bases from J, the gap between germline ends came to 10 bases. Germline loops: CDR1 LNHDA, CDR2 SQIVND (reference sequence). The CDR3 sequence is 15 residues long. CDR3 nucleotide sequence: TGTGCCAGTAGTTTTTCGGGGGCAACTAATGAAAAACTGTTTTTT. Its protein product is CASSFSGATNEKLFF.